This TCR beta chain originates from a study of T cell clonotyping in hematopoietic cell transplantation (dated by TCRdb to about 2021). Background for the entire study: A total of 135 blood samples were collected in the study from roughly 40 consecutive transplant recipients and their related donors. Patients were recruited between September 2015 and 2017 and followed until late 2020 or death.

To note about this clone: Its antigen is not yet known. No base qualities exist here, and no much larger clone lies one base off it.

The germline ends are 11 bases apart after V is trimmed by 5 bases and J by 7 bases. CDR1 and CDR2, looked up from the germline V gene (reference sequence), are SEHNR and FQNEAQ. Spanning cysteine to phenylalanine, the CDR3 consists of 12 amino acids. Just CDR3 DNA is preserved here, 36 bases in frame from base 1. Reading the label with the study, this specimen's time point is: 30 days after allo-HCT. Blood from recipients was drawn roughly 28 days before transplant, then again at days 30, 100 and 180 after transplant. Using Nuclei Lysis Solution, genomic DNA was extracted from unfractionated peripheral blood mononuclear cells that were either fresh or cryopreserved. Results the study describes overall, beyond this receptor: Broader TCR repertoire diversity after transplant was predicted by Inverse Simpson Index values from donors and from recipients before transplant. Recipient TCR diversity fell after transplant, with pathologically expanded clonotypes rising progressively from day 30 to day 180. Just a small fraction of recipient repertoires overlapped with donor repertoires, and more than 95% appeared de novo at the given depth. The sample size was limited, and because cells were not sorted, the contributions of CD4 and CD8 repertoires could not be separated.

TCR beta CDR3 regions were amplified from genomic DNA with the immunoSEQ assay, a bias-controlled multiplex PCR using V- and J-specific primers. A second PCR step added a proprietary barcode and Illumina adapter sequences to the CDR3 amplicons. An Illumina MiSeq instrument was used for sequencing of the CDR3 libraries. On the study's bioinformatics: Export and quality control were done with immunoSEQ Analyzer 3.0, while downstream analyses used R Bioconductor and Immunarch. Only productive rearrangements in the normalized downsampled data set were used to calculate repertoire metrics. Clonotypes larger than 5 templates in the normalized cohort were defined as pathologically expanded. The Inverse Simpson Index was used to measure repertoire diversity. CMV-specificity analyses were carried out on the non-normalized data set to capture all clonotypes. TCRdb mirrors the immuneACCESS table, restricted to in-frame sequences. Some clones are absent from its copies; in checked studies, under half trace to an unresolved V gene, and the reason for the others is unknown. That table furnishes V, J and clone size, whereas the DNA furnished D and trimming. In all, the sample holds roughly 3,000 clones, and around 63% of those were seen once. The ten top clones hold 20% to 25% of the sample.

This material consisted of peripheral blood mononuclear cells, taken 30 days after allogeneic stem cell transplant. The source is a female patient younger than 45 who had an allogeneic stem cell transplant, so T cells may come from the graft donor. Some clones in this sample may be carry-over from other donors' samples. The sequence joins TRBV7-9 to TRBJ1-2; 5 matching bases give a weak D call of TRBD1. The CDR3 protein is CASSIGGSGYTF. The DNA sequence is given as TGTGCCAGCAGCATCGGGGGTAGTGGCTACACCTTC.